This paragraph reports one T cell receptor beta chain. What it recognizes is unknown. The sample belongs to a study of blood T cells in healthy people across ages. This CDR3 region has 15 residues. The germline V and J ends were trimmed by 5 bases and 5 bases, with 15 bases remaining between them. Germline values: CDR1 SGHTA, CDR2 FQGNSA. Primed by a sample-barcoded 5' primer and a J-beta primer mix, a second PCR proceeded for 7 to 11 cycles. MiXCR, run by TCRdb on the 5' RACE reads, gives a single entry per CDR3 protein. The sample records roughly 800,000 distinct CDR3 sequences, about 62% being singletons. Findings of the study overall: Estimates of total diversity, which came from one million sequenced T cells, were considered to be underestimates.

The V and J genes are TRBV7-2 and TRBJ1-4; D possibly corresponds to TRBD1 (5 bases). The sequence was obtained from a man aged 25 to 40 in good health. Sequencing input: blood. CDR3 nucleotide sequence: TGTGCCAGCAGCCCCCGAGTGAGGGACAATGAAAAACTGTTTTTT. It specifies CASSPRVRDNEKLFF.